This TCR beta chain was sequenced in a study of graft-versus-host responses after intestinal transplantation. Looking at the study overall: After anti-thymocyte globulin induction, recipients took tacrolimus and steroids for 2 to 3 years.

Assay used: immunoSEQ multiplex PCR; TCRdb lists only in-frame clones, some missing. The repertoire has roughly 50,000 clones, about nine tenths of them found once; the top ten carry over 2%. Whole-study results and caveats: Where graft-donor T cell macrochimerism was present, patients had high graft-versus-host to host-versus-graft clonal ratios in allografts. Investigators detected GvH clones in recipient marrow, with some emerging earlier in ileum or blood.

This clone was detected only once. What it binds is not known. The sample contains more than one DNA sequence encoding this CDR3. CDR1 and CDR2 from the germline V gene are MDHEN and SYDVKM. This CDR3 is 12 amino acids long. V was trimmed by 3 bases and J by 5 bases, leaving 7 bases between them. This receptor was obtained from a human donor who was the organ donor for an intestinal transplant. This material consisted of unstimulated CD4+ T cells sorted from spleen or lymph node cells, taken before transplant. The chain joins TRBV28 to TRBJ2-5, with TRBD1 as a possible D gene (6 bases). CDR3 in amino acids: CASSLQGETQYF. The CDR3 DNA follows: TGTGCCAGCAGTTTGCAGGGGGAGACCCAGTACTTC.